The table lists the clone carrying this TCR beta chain with a few counts. Participants came from about 23 US areas, aged about 18 to 100 years. This sample was taken from a study of blood T cell repertoires in COVID-19. Whole-study context: Collection of acute and convalescent COVID-19 samples took place in the United States, Italy and Spain.

The repertoire was sequenced with immunoSEQ multiplex PCR; TCRdb's copy has only in-frame clones and lacks some. This repertoire shows 95,000 to 150,000 clones, 80% to 85% found once; its top ten account for about 4%. Between the trimmed V and J ends, which lost 4 bases and 1 base, there was a span of 7 bases. Looked up from germline, CDR1 is MNHEY and CDR2 is SVGAGI. The CDR3 has 13 residues. Sequencing was carried out using PBMCs or T cells enriched from blood (not recorded which). The rearrangement uses TRBV6-5 and TRBJ1-1, with D perhaps TRBD1 (5 bases). The TCR comes from a woman aged 30 to 39 who had recovered from COVID-19. In nucleotides, the CDR3 is TGTGCCAGCAGTTTCCAGGGGAACACTGAAGCTTTCTTT. Protein sequence: CASSFQGNTEAFF.